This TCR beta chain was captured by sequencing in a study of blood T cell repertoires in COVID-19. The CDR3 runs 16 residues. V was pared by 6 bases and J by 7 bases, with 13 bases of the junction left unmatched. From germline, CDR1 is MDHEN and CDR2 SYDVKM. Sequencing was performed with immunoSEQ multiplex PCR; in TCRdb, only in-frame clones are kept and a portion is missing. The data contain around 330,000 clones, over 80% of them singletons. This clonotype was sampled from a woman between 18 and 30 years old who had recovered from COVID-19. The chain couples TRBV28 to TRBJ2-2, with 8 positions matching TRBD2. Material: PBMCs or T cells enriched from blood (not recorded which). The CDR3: CASSLPRAGVNGELFF. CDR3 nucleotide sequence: TGTGCCAGCAGCTTACCCCGAGCGGGGGTGAACGGGGAGCTGTTTTTT.